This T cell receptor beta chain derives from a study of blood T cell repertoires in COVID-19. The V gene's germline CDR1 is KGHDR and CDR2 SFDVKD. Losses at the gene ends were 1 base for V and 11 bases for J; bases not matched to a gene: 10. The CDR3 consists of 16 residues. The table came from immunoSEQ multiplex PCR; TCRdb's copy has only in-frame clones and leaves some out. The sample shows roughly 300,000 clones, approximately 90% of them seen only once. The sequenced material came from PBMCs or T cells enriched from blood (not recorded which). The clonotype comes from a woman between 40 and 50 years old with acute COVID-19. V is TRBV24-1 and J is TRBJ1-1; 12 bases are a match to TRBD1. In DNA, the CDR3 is TGTGCCACCAGTGATTTAGTGGGACAGGGGGCTTGTGCGGCTTTCTTT. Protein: CATSDLVGQGACAAFF.